Shown below are 22 T cell receptor beta chains from a single sample sequenced in a study of long-term antiretroviral therapy in people with HIV. Run at survey level, the immunoSEQ assay was version v3.0. Assay used: immunoSEQ multiplex PCR; TCRdb lists only in-frame clones, some missing. This table has around 20,000 clones, 80% appearing once. Sequencing used unsorted PBMCs, obtained 2.9 years after starting antiretroviral therapy. The receptor source for this set is a woman aged 25 to 39 with HIV.

The J gene is TRBJ1-2, the V gene TRBV15; D is ambiguous. CDR3 length: 14 residues. Trimming left V 2 bases short and J 3 bases short, with 10 bases between. Germline V gives CDR1 LNHNV, CDR2 YYDKDF (reference sequence). This CDR3 is CATSRRDIYYGYTF. DNA for the CDR3: TGTGCCACCAGCAGACGCGACATATACTATGGCTACACCTTC.

This clone was counted only a few times. The V call is TRBV5-1, the J call TRBJ2-7; a weak D match, TRBD1 (6 bases). Germline V gives CDR1 SGHRS, CDR2 YFSETQ. Trimming stripped 2 bases from V and 2 bases from J, with 14 bases between. The CDR3 loop spans 15 amino acids. CDR3 loop: CASSFQPGHTYEQYV. CDR3 sequence (DNA): TGCGCCAGCAGCTTTCAACCGGGACACACCTACGAGCAGTACGTC.

The gene calls are TRBV4-1 and TRBJ2-5; 9 bases line up with TRBD1. After removal of 0 bases from V and 2 bases from J, the junction contained 10 bases not matched to a gene. The germline V gene has CDR1 MGHRA and CDR2 YSYEKL. This CDR3 has 18 residues. The CDR3 here is CASSQEGTGRSLQETQYF. The CDR3 nucleotides are TGCGCCAGCAGCCAAGAGGGGACAGGGCGATCCCTTCAAGAGACCCAGTACTTC.

This clone has a handful of counts. The chain links TRBV7-8 to TRBJ1-2; 7 positions agree with TRBD1. V lost 2 bases to trimming and J lost 5 bases; unmatched junction nucleotides: 11. CDR1 and CDR2 from the germline V gene are SGHVS and FQNEAQ. The CDR3 spans 16 residues. The CDR3 reads CASSLSGTVANYGYTF. CDR3 nucleotide sequence: TGTGCCAGCAGCTTAAGTGGGACAGTAGCCAATTATGGCTACACCTTC.

The chain is built from TRBV11-2 and TRBJ2-3; the D gene is possibly TRBD2 (7 bases). The CDR3 extends over 16 amino acids. Germline values: CDR1 SGHAT, CDR2 FQNNGV. V was pared by 5 bases and J by 4 bases, with 19 bases between. CDR3 sequence reads: CASSPSRTRGADTQYF. The CDR3 DNA reads as TGTGCCAGCAGCCCTAGTCGGACTAGGGGGGCAGATACGCAGTATTTT.

The sample holds a few counts of this clone. CDR3 nucleotides: TGTGCCAGCAGTAATGACAGGGGACCCACCTTC. As protein: CASSNDRGPTF. J is TRBJ1-2 and V is TRBV2; 8 bases are shared with TRBD1. Looked up from germline, CDR1 is SNHLY and CDR2 is FYNNEI. This CDR3 is 11 amino acids long. After removal of 5 bases from V and 13 bases from J, the junction contained 6 bases not matched to a gene.

This rearrangement joins TRBV7-3 to TRBJ2-5; no definite D call. V was pared by 5 bases and J by 5 bases, with 12 bases between. Germline loops: CDR1 SGHTA, CDR2 FQGTGA. The CDR3 extends over 13 amino acids. The CDR3 spells CASSVVAWETQYF. CDR3 sequence (DNA): TGTGCCAGCAGCGTCGTAGCTTGGGAGACCCAGTACTTC. Complete variable domain (other parts from reference TRBV7-3 and TRBJ2-5): GAGVSQTPSNKVTEKGKYVELRCDPISGHTALYWYRQSLGQGPEFLIYFQGTGAADDSGLPNDRFFAVRPEGSVSTLKIQRTERGDSAVYLCASSVVAWETQYFGPGTRLLVL.

The chain combines TRBV30 with TRBJ1-4, with D perhaps matching TRBD1 (5 bases). There are 15 residues in the CDR3. Germline V lookup: CDR1 GTSNPN, CDR2 SVGIG (reference sequence). V lost 3 bases and J 8 bases, leaving 19 bases between the germline ends. CDR3 amino acids: CAWRGLGAREEKLFF. The CDR3 DNA reads as TGTGCCTGGAGGGGCTTAGGGGCCAGGGAAGAAAAACTGTTTTTT.

This chain links TRBV5-1 with TRBJ2-3; no definite D call. The germline gives CDR1 SGHRS, CDR2 YFSETQ. The CDR3 loop spans 15 amino acids. Trimming took off 0 bases at V and 2 bases at J, with 10 bases between the two ends. The CDR3 nucleotides read TGCGCCAGCAGCTTGGACAGATTAGACACAGATACGCAGTATTTT. Translated: CASSLDRLDTDTQYF. Filled out from reference TRBV5-1 and TRBJ2-3, the complete variable domain reads KAGVTQTPRYLIKTRGQQVTLSCSPISGHRSVSWYQQTPGQGLQFLFEYFSETQRNKGNFPGRFSGRQFSNSRSEMNVSTLELGDSALYLCASSLDRLDTDTQYFGPGTRLTVL.

The chain recombines TRBV4-2 with TRBJ1-1; no clear D. Germline V lookup: CDR1 LGHNA, CDR2 YNFKEQ. The CDR3 is 14 residues long. Trimming removed 0 bases at V and 5 bases at J, with 10 bases between. The chain's CDR3 is CASSQERYGTEAFF. The CDR3, as DNA: TGTGCCAGCAGCCAAGAAAGGTACGGTACTGAAGCTTTCTTT.

The rearrangement uses TRBV29-1 and TRBJ1-2, with D perhaps matching TRBD1 (6 bases). Germline V lookup: CDR1 SQVTM, CDR2 ANQGSEA. With 0 bases removed from V and 5 bases from J, the gap between germline ends came to 28 bases. The CDR3 runs to 19 residues. The CDR3: CSVEESWYFDEGGIYGYTF. In DNA, the CDR3 is TGCAGCGTTGAAGAATCTTGGTATTTTGATGAGGGGGGCATATATGGCTACACCTTC.

Only a few counts were recorded for this clone. The chain couples TRBV6-1 to TRBJ1-5; unclear D gene. V lost 0 bases to trimming and J lost 7 bases, with 13 bases between them. CDR1 is MNHNS, CDR2 SASEGT, per germline. This CDR3 spans 15 amino acids. As DNA, the CDR3 is TGTGCCAGCAGTGAAGCATGGGGTAACGTACAGCCCCAGCATTTT. It translates to CASSEAWGNVQPQHF.

V is TRBV9 and J is TRBJ2-1; 10 positions match TRBD2. Germline CDR1 is SGDLS and CDR2 is YYNGEE. The CDR3 runs to 16 residues. Trimming at V came to 3 bases and at J to 7 bases, leaving 10 bases not matched to a gene. In DNA form, the CDR3 reads TGTGCCAGCAGCGAACTTAGCGGGGGGTATCTTAATGAGCAGTTCTTC. This encodes CASSELSGGYLNEQFF.

V is TRBV5-4 and J is TRBJ2-1; TRBD1 might be the D (6 bases). Germline V gene lookup returns CDR1 SGHNT and CDR2 YYREEE (reference sequence). Trimming took 3 bases from V and 6 from J, leaving 10 bases between them. The CDR3 is 13 residues long. This CDR3 is CASSSTRGNEQFF. CDR3 sequence (DNA): TGTGCCAGCAGCTCTACCAGGGGCAATGAGCAGTTCTTC.

The chain couples TRBV5-1 to TRBJ1-3; the D gene is possibly TRBD1 (6 bases). Germline V gene data show CDR1 as SGHRS and CDR2 as YFSETQ. The CDR3 runs to 16 residues. V was cut by 0 bases and J by 2 bases, with 12 bases left in between. This chain's CDR3 is CASSLADRSTGNTIYF. In DNA form, the CDR3 reads TGCGCCAGCAGCTTGGCGGACAGAAGTACTGGAAACACCATATATTTT.

The rearrangement joins TRBV7-2 to TRBJ1-6; D is ambiguous. CDR3 length: 13 amino acids. Germline CDR1 is SGHTA and CDR2 is FQGNSA. V dropped 2 bases and J dropped 8 bases, with 7 bases sitting between them. CDR3 coding DNA: TGTGCCAGCAGCTTATTAGTCGATTCACCCCTCCACTTT. Amino acids: CASSLLVDSPLHF.

The chain links TRBV7-2 to TRBJ1-1; TRBD1 matches at 8 bases. The germline V gene has CDR1 SGHTA and CDR2 FQGNSA. The CDR3 is made up of 14 amino acids. V was pared by 3 bases and J by 7 bases, with 7 bases of the junction left unmatched. The CDR3 nucleotides are TGTGCCAGCAGCTTCGCACGGGACAGGAGTGAAGCTTTCTTT. It encodes CASSFARDRSEAFF.

This chain joins TRBV6-1 and TRBJ1-6; 7 bases are a match to TRBD1. From germline, CDR1 is MNHNS and CDR2 SASEGT. This CDR3 contains 14 residues. Germline trimming cut 9 bases from V and 5 bases from J; bases unmatched to any gene: 7. CDR3 region: CASSGTADNSPLHF. The CDR3 DNA sequence: TGTGCCAGTTCAGGGACAGCCGATAATTCACCCCTCCACTTT.

The chain links TRBV2 to TRBJ2-7, with D uncertain. V was trimmed by 7 bases and J by 9 bases, leaving 4 bases between them. The CDR3 contains 8 residues. Germline CDR1 reads SNHLY; CDR2 reads FYNNEI. The CDR3 loop reads CASNGQYV. CDR3 nucleotide sequence: TGTGCCAGCAATGGGCAGTACGTC.

This rearrangement joins TRBV9 to TRBJ2-3; either TRBD1 or TRBD2 may supply D (6 bases each). This CDR3 is built from 17 residues. Germline V CDR1 and CDR2: SGDLS, YYNGEE. V was clipped by 1 base and J by 3 bases, with 18 bases between them. CDR3 loop: CASSVSLKGGRTDTQYF. CDR3 sequence (DNA): TGTGCCAGCAGCGTAAGCTTAAAAGGGGGGAGGACAGATACGCAGTATTTT.

The chain joins TRBV11-3 to TRBJ1-6; possibly TRBD1 for D (5 bases). The CDR3 consists of 17 residues. Trimming took off 4 bases at V and 5 bases at J, with 18 bases between the two ends. Germline CDR1 SGHNT, CDR2 YENEEA. The CDR3 nucleotides read TGTGCCAGCAGCTCGCTAAAGCCGGGGCCTAATAATTCACCCCTCCACTTT. Its protein is CASSSLKPGPNNSPLHF. Supplemented by reference TRBV11-3 and TRBJ1-6, the full variable domain reads EAGVVQSPRYKIIEKKQPVAFWCNPISGHNTLYWYLQNLGQGPELLIRYENEEAVDDSQLPKDRFSAERLKGVDSTLKIQPAELGDSAVYLCASSSLKPGPNNSPLHFGNGTRLTVT.

To note about this clone: The conserved closing phenylalanine or tryptophan is absent in this CDR3, likely reflecting a read error. CDR3 sequence: CASSLAPENYGYTL. CDR3 nucleotide sequence: TGTGCCAGCAGCTTGGCCCCAGAGAACTATGGCTACACCCTC. The V and J genes are TRBV5-4 and TRBJ1-2; D unclear. Germline V lookup: CDR1 SGHNT, CDR2 YYREEE (reference sequence). CDR3 length: 14 amino acids. V lost 0 bases and J 2 bases, leaving 8 bases between the germline ends.